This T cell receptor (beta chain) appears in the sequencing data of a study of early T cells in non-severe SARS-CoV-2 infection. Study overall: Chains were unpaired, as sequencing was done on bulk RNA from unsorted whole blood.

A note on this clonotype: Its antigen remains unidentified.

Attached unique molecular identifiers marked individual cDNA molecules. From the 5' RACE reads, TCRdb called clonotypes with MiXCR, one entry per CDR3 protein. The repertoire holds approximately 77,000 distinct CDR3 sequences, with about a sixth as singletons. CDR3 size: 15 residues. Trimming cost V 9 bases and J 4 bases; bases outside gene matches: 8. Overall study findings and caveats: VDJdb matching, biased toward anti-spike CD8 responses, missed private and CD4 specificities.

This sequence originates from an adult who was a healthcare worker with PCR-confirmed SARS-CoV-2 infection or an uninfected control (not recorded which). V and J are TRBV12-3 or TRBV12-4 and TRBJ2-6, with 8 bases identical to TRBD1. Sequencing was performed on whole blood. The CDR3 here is CASQTRGRGANVLTF. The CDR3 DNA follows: TGTGCCAGTCAGACCAGGGGGCGCGGGGCCAACGTCCTGACTTTC.